This T cell receptor beta chain was sequenced during a study of blood T cell repertoires in COVID-19. Produced via immunoSEQ multiplex PCR; TCRdb's table is partial and in-frame only. The data contain roughly 450,000 clones, 90% of them singletons. The CDR3 loop spans 16 amino acids. Germline CDR1 is SGHNT and CDR2 is YENEEA. V lost 1 base to trimming and J lost 0 bases; unmatched junction nucleotides: 5. Sequenced sample: PBMCs or T cells enriched from blood (not recorded which). The rearrangement uses TRBV11-3 and TRBJ2-5, with 7 bases lining up with TRBD1. The TCR comes from a man aged 18 to 29 who had recovered from COVID-19. The CDR3 bases are TGTGCCAGCAGCTTAGGCGAGACAGGGTACCAAGAGACCCAGTACTTC. This translates into CASSLGETGYQETQYF.